This entry lists 21 T cell receptor beta chains sequenced from one sample in a study of T cell changes during pregnancy in multiple sclerosis. The table came from immunoSEQ multiplex PCR; TCRdb's copy has only in-frame clones and leaves some out. The data hold approximately 100,000 clones, with approximately 90% observed a single time. This specimen was peripheral blood, taken after pregnancy. The receptors were sampled from a female donor with multiple sclerosis, enrolled in a pregnancy study.

This chain connects TRBV18 to TRBJ2-2; 9 nucleotides line up with TRBD1. The CDR3 totals 16 residues. Germline loops: CDR1 KGHSH, CDR2 LQKENI. The V gene end was trimmed by 6 bases and the J gene end by 4 bases; junction bases not matched to a gene: 9. The DNA of the CDR3 is TGTGCCAGCTCTCGCCAGGGACAGGGTCCCACCGGGGAGCTGTTTTTT. Its protein product is CASSRQGQGPTGELFF.

This clone has a count of ten or more. J is TRBJ2-1 and V is TRBV4-1; 8 nucleotides line up with TRBD2. In germline, CDR1 is MGHRA, CDR2 YSYEKL. V trimming: 1 base; J trimming: 11 bases; junction bases outside the gene matches: 7. CDR3 length equals 14 residues. The DNA for the CDR3 is TGCGCCAGCAGCCAAGTCTCACTAGCGGACCAGCAGTTCTTC. It codes for CASSQVSLADQQFF.

The chain couples TRBV20-1 to TRBJ2-7; D may be TRBD2 (6 bases). The CDR3 runs to 11 residues. In germline, CDR1 is DFQATT, CDR2 SNEGSKA (reference sequence). The CDR3: CTARAGEEQYF. CDR3 nucleotide sequence: TGCACAGCTCGAGCGGGCGAAGAGCAGTACTTC.

This clone was recorded once. This chain uses TRBV9 with TRBJ2-1; 15 positions match TRBD2. This CDR3 region has 15 residues. CDR1 and CDR2 (germline): SGDLS, YYNGEE. With V trimmed by 4 bases and J by 10 bases, 6 bases remained unmatched. Here the CDR3 reads CASSPRTSGGAEQFF. CDR3 sequence (DNA): TGTGCCAGCAGCCCGAGGACTAGCGGGGGGGCCGAGCAGTTCTTC.

The chain has TRBV7-3 and TRBJ1-1; TRBD1 might be the D (5 bases). Germline V lookup: CDR1 SGHTA, CDR2 FQGTGA. This CDR3 has 13 residues. V was clipped by 3 bases and J by 1 base, with 6 bases between them. The CDR3, as DNA: TGTGCCAGCAGCTTCAGGGAGAACACTGAAGCTTTCTTT. It specifies CASSFRENTEAFF.

With respect to this clone: Other DNA variants within this sample encode the same CDR3. This chain uses TRBV5-1 with TRBJ1-1, with D unclear. The germline gives CDR1 SGHRS, CDR2 YFSETQ. CDR3 length equals 13 residues. V lost 0 bases to trimming and J lost 3 bases, with 6 bases between them. In nucleotides, the CDR3 is TGCGCCAGCAGCTTGGTGGGAGACACTGAAGCTTTCTTT. Protein: CASSLVGDTEAFF.

The chain combines TRBV2 with TRBJ2-2, with 10 positions matching TRBD2. This CDR3 region has 16 residues. CDR1 is SNHLY and CDR2 is FYNNEI in the germline V gene. Trimming at V came to 1 base and at J to 7 bases, leaving 6 bases not matched to a gene. The CDR3 is CASSEEREGAGGELFF. The CDR3 DNA follows: TGTGCCAGCAGTGAAGAGCGGGAGGGGGCGGGCGGGGAGCTGTTTTTT.

The gene calls are TRBV15 and TRBJ2-2, with D perhaps TRBD1 (6 bases). The length of the CDR3 is 14 residues. The germline V and J ends were trimmed by 5 bases and 5 bases, with 12 bases remaining between them. Germline assignment: CDR1 LNHNV and CDR2 YYDKDF (reference sequence). CDR3: CATSLSGDTGELFF. The CDR3 nucleotides read TGTGCCACCAGCCTTTCAGGGGATACCGGGGAGCTGTTTTTT.

This rearrangement joins TRBV27 to TRBJ1-6; the match to TRBD1 covers 7 bases. CDR1 is MNHEY and CDR2 is SMNVEV in the germline V gene (reference sequence). The V gene end was trimmed by 1 base and the J gene end by 5 bases; junction bases not matched to a gene: 2. There are 15 residues in the CDR3. CDR3 sequence (DNA): TGTGCCAGCAGTTTATTGGGACAGAATAATTCACCCCTCCACTTT. Protein sequence: CASSLLGQNNSPLHF.

The CDR3 bases are TGTGCCAGCTCACCAGTAGGGGCGGCCAAAAACATTCAGTACTTC. Its protein product is CASSPVGAAKNIQYF. This chain links TRBV18 with TRBJ2-4; the D gene is possibly TRBD1 (5 bases). The CDR3 contains 15 residues. Trimming left V 2 bases short and J 1 base short, with 9 bases between. Germline lookup yields CDR1 KGHSH and CDR2 LQKENI. The whole variable domain, remainder taken from reference TRBV18 and TRBJ2-4, is NAGVMQNPRHLVRRRGQEARLRCSPMKGHSHVYWYRQLPEEGLKFMVYLQKENIIDESGMPKERFSAEFPKEGPSILRIQQVVRGDSAAYFCASSPVGAAKNIQYFGAGTRLSVL.

The chain employs TRBV19 and TRBJ2-1; 8 nucleotides agree with TRBD1. From germline, CDR1 is LNHDA and CDR2 SQIVND (reference sequence). This CDR3 region has 15 residues. V dropped 5 bases and J dropped 6; count of bases not matched to a gene: 9. CDR3 coding DNA: TGTGCCAGTAGTTCGGACAGGGCGCTAACCAATGAGCAGTTCTTC. It codes for CASSSDRALTNEQFF. The full variable domain, rest sourced from reference TRBV19 and TRBJ2-1, is DGGITQSPKYLFRKEGQNVTLSCEQNLNHDAMYWYRQDPGQGLRLIYYSQIVNDFQKGDIAEGYSVSREKKESFPLTVTSAQKNPTAFYLCASSSDRALTNEQFFGPGTRLTVL.

The genes are TRBV28 and TRBJ2-7; TRBD1 matches at 9 bases. Trimming cost V 4 bases and J 3 bases; bases outside gene matches: 10. Germline CDR1 MDHEN, CDR2 SYDVKM. There are 16 residues in the CDR3. CDR3 loop: CASSSLPGQGIYEQYF. The CDR3 DNA follows: TGTGCCAGCAGTTCGCTTCCGGGACAGGGTATCTACGAGCAGTACTTC. Full variable domain (outside the CDR3, taken from reference TRBV28 and TRBJ2-7): DVKVTQSSRYLVKRTGEKVFLECVQDMDHENMFWYRQDPGLGLRLIYFSYDVKMKEKGDIPEGYSVSREKKERFSLILESASTNQTSMYLCASSSLPGQGIYEQYFGPGTRLTVT.

The chain uses TRBV2 and TRBJ2-1; TRBD2 matches 8 bases. The CDR3 sequence is 12 residues long. Per germline, CDR1 SNHLY and CDR2 FYNNEI. The V and J ends lost 6 bases and 12 bases, in that order; junction bases with no gene match: 7. CDR3 nucleotide sequence: TGTGCCAGCAGGGGACTAGATTTCAGGCAGTTCTTC. This encodes CASRGLDFRQFF.

The rearrangement joins TRBV19 to TRBJ2-7, with no clear D. This CDR3 is 15 amino acids long. Germline V CDR1 and CDR2: LNHDA, SQIVND (reference sequence). V shed 10 bases and J shed 4 bases, with 23 bases lying between them. CDR3 loop: CATSMRPSAFYEQYF. CDR3 in DNA: TGTGCCACTTCTATGAGGCCCTCCGCCTTTTACGAGCAGTACTTC.

The V gene is TRBV5-5, the J gene TRBJ1-1; D is perhaps TRBD1 (5 bases). Trimming took 0 bases from V and 1 from J, leaving 10 bases between them. The CDR3 is 15 amino acids. The germline V gene encodes CDR1 SGHKS and CDR2 YYEKEE (reference sequence). CDR3: CASSLAAQGNTEAFF. DNA for the CDR3: TGTGCCAGCAGCTTGGCGGCCCAGGGGAACACTGAAGCTTTCTTT.

V usage is TRBV7-9 and J usage is TRBJ2-1, with 8 nucleotides matching TRBD1. This CDR3 spans 19 amino acids. Germline V gives CDR1 SEHNR, CDR2 FQNEAQ (reference sequence). V shed 5 bases and J 6 bases; nucleotides not matched to a gene: 21. CDR3 nucleotides: TGTGCCAGCAGCCTCATGGCCCTATGGGACAGGCCAAAGAGCAATGAGCAGTTCTTC. Amino acid sequence: CASSLMALWDRPKSNEQFF.

This chain joins TRBV9 and TRBJ1-6, with 8 positions matching TRBD1. The CDR3 loop spans 16 amino acids. Germline trimming cut 0 bases from V and 4 bases from J; bases unmatched to any gene: 3. Germline V gene data show CDR1 as SGDLS and CDR2 as YYNGEE. The CDR3 sequence: CASSVGTGTYNSPLHF. The CDR3 nucleotides are TGTGCCAGCAGCGTAGGGACAGGGACATATAATTCACCCCTCCACTTT.

This chain joins TRBV7-3 and TRBJ2-7; TRBD1 aligns across 7 bases. Germline-derived CDR1 and CDR2 are SGHTA and FQGTGA. V shed 5 bases and J 1 base; nucleotides not matched to a gene: 5. The CDR3 runs to 14 residues. CDR3 nucleotides: TGTGCCAGCAGCCTTCAGACAGGGTCCTACGAGCAGTACTTC. This sequence encodes CASSLQTGSYEQYF.

The rearrangement links TRBV6-5 to TRBJ2-7; D is perhaps TRBD2 (6 bases). Looked up from germline, CDR1 is MNHEY and CDR2 is SVGAGI. The CDR3 is 14 amino acids. V lost 6 bases and J 6 bases, leaving 18 bases between the germline ends. The CDR3 region has the DNA TGTGCCAGCAGGGAAGAGCGGGCGAGCGGCGAGCAGTACTTC. This codes for CASREERASGEQYF.

The chain recombines TRBV5-1 with TRBJ2-3, with TRBD1 as a possible D gene (6 bases). Germline CDR1 reads SGHRS; CDR2 reads YFSETQ. V was trimmed by 2 bases and J by 6 bases, leaving 13 bases between them. This CDR3 spans 14 amino acids. CDR3 loop: CASSLGQFMDTQYF. The CDR3 bases are TGCGCCAGCAGCTTAGGACAGTTCATGGATACGCAGTATTTT.

The table lists this clone with a few counts. V and J are TRBV7-2 and TRBJ1-1; 11 bases map to TRBD1. V dropped 4 bases and J dropped 5; count of bases not matched to a gene: 18. Germline-derived CDR1 and CDR2 are SGHTA and FQGNSA. The CDR3 is 19 amino acids. The CDR3: CASSSTERTGGVKRTEAFF. CDR3 bases: TGTGCCAGCAGCTCCACAGAGAGGACAGGGGGCGTTAAGAGAACTGAAGCTTTCTTT.